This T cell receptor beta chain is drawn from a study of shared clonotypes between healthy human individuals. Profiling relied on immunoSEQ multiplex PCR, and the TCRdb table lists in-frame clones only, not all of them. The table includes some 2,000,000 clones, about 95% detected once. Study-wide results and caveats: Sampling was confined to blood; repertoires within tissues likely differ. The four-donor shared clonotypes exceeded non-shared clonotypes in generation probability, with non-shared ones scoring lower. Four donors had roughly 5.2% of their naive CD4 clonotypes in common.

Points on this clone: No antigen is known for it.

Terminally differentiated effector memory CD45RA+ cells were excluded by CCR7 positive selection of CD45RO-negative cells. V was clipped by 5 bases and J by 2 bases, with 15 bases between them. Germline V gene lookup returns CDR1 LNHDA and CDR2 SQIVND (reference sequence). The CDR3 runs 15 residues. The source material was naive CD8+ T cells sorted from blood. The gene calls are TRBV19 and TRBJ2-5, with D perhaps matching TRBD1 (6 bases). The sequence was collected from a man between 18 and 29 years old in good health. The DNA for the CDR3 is TGTGCCAGTAGTTCAGGACAGAGTATGCAAGAGACCCAGTACTTC. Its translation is CASSSGQSMQETQYF.